Shown below are 22 T cell receptor beta chains from a single sample sequenced in a study of breast tumors, draining lymph nodes, adjacent tissues. Axillary draining lymph nodes of breast cancer patients supplied the node samples. A single record per CDR3 protein comes from TCRdb applying MiXCR to the multiplex PCR reads. The table lists about 150,000 distinct CDR3 sequences, approximately 30% of them singletons. Source material: axillary lymph node tissue. Receptors originate from a female donor with breast cancer. Some clones in this sample may be carry-over from other donors' samples.

This clonotype was counted ten times or more. A read error is possible here, since a much larger clone lies one base away. This chain uses TRBV20-1 with TRBJ2-1; D is perhaps TRBD1 (5 bases). Trimming removed 6 bases at V and 9 bases at J, with 21 bases between. CDR1 and CDR2 from the germline V gene are DFQATT and SNEGSKA (reference sequence). This CDR3 spans 14 amino acids. CDR3 in DNA: TGCAGTGCCGCGGCTTTCAGGTCGGACACTGAGCAGTTCTTC. It specifies CSAAAFRSDTEQFF.

This clonotype was observed many times. The chain is built from TRBV5-1 and TRBJ2-1; 9 bases line up with TRBD2. The CDR3 loop spans 15 amino acids. CDR1 and CDR2 (germline): SGHRS, YFSETQ. V shed 4 bases and J 9 bases; nucleotides not matched to a gene: 11. The CDR3 coding sequence is TGCGCCAGCAGCCCCATAGCGGGGGTACACAGTGAGCAGTTCTTC. Amino acids: CASSPIAGVHSEQFF. Using reference TRBV5-1 and TRBJ2-1 for the parts outside the CDR3, the full variable domain is KAGVTQTPRYLIKTRGQQVTLSCSPISGHRSVSWYQQTPGQGLQFLFEYFSETQRNKGNFPGRFSGRQFSNSRSEMNVSTLELGDSALYLCASSPIAGVHSEQFFGPGTRLTVL.

As concerns this clonotype: A junction boundary mismatches the germline segment, possibly from a read error. The chain carries TRBV11-2 and TRBJ2-1, with 13 nucleotides matching TRBD2. CDR3 length: 19 amino acids. CDR1 SGHAT and CDR2 FQNNGV come from the germline V gene. In nucleotides, the CDR3 is TGTGCCAGCAGCTTAGCGGGACTAGCGGGGAGTAGCTCCTACAGTGAGCAGTTCTTC. Its protein is CASSLAGLAGSSSYSEQFF.

This clonotype was detected many times. The rearrangement links TRBV7-9 to TRBJ2-2, with 9 bases lining up with TRBD1. CDR3 length equals 16 residues. V shed 5 bases and J 2 bases; nucleotides not matched to a gene: 6. Germline loops: CDR1 SEHNR, CDR2 FQNEAQ (reference sequence). The CDR3 region is CASSMGQGINTGELFF. CDR3 in DNA: TGTGCCAGCAGCATGGGACAGGGAATAAACACCGGGGAGCTGTTTTTT.

This clonotype was seen a few times. A much larger clone is a single base away; this may be a read error. The gene calls are TRBV20-1 and TRBJ2-7, with 7 bases fitting TRBD1. Trimming removed 0 bases from V and 6 bases from J; junction bases left unmatched: 8. This CDR3 has 14 amino acids. Germline V gene sequence: CDR1 DFQATT, CDR2 SNEGSKA (reference sequence). The CDR3 loop is CSARDLQGISEQYF. CDR3 in DNA: TGCAGTGCTAGAGATCTACAGGGGATCTCCGAGCAGTACTTC.

This clonotype was recorded many times. The chain has TRBV28 and TRBJ2-7, with D uncertain. Germline V gives CDR1 MDHEN, CDR2 SYDVKM. Trimming left V 6 bases short and J 2 bases short, with 5 bases between. CDR3 length: 11 residues. CDR3 in amino acids: CASSYTYEQYF. CDR3 coding DNA: TGTGCCAGCAGCTACACCTACGAGCAGTACTTC.

This clonotype was found many times. The genes are TRBV20-1 and TRBJ1-4, with D uncertain. Germline V CDR1 and CDR2: DFQATT, SNEGSKA (reference sequence). This CDR3 is built from 12 residues. V lost 0 bases and J lost 8, with 7 bases in between. CDR3 DNA: TGCAGTGCTAGAGATATCGGGGAAAAACTGTTTTTT. Translated, it gives CSARDIGEKLFF.

This clonotype was observed many times. This chain connects TRBV2 to TRBJ2-3; 12 nucleotides match TRBD2. CDR3 length: 15 amino acids. V dropped 7 bases and J dropped 3; count of bases not matched to a gene: 5. Germline lookup yields CDR1 SNHLY and CDR2 FYNNEI. The CDR3 spells CASTLAGGPTDTQYF. CDR3 sequence (DNA): TGTGCCAGCACTCTAGCGGGGGGGCCAACAGATACGCAGTATTTT. The complete variable domain, with remaining parts taken from reference TRBV2 and TRBJ2-3, reads EPEVTQTPSHQVTQMGQEVILRCVPISNHLYFYWYRQILGQKVEFLVSFYNNEISEKSEIFDDQFSVERPDGSNFTLKIRSTKLEDSAMYFCASTLAGGPTDTQYFGPGTRLTVL.

The chain recombines TRBV20-1 with TRBJ1-6, with 8 positions matching TRBD1. Germline loops: CDR1 DFQATT, CDR2 SNEGSKA (reference sequence). The V gene end was trimmed by 0 bases and the J gene end by 6 bases; junction bases not matched to a gene: 4. The CDR3 contains 15 residues. CDR3 sequence: CSARDQGAINSPLHF. As DNA, the CDR3 is TGCAGTGCTAGAGACCAGGGGGCTATTAATTCACCCCTCCACTTT.

This clonotype came up many times. V and J are TRBV5-1 and TRBJ2-3; TRBD2 agrees at 9 bases. The CDR3 has 16 residues. V trimming: 4 bases; J trimming: 0 bases; junction bases outside the gene matches: 6. Germline CDR1 and CDR2: SGHRS and YFSETQ. CDR3 nucleotides: TGCGCCAGCAGCGAAAAAGCGGGGGGAAGCACAGATACGCAGTATTTT. Translated: CASSEKAGGSTDTQYF.

The table lists this clonotype with many counts. V is TRBV6-5 and J is TRBJ2-3; no firm D call. V lost 6 bases and J lost 8, with 18 bases in between. The CDR3 has 14 residues. Germline loops: CDR1 MNHEY, CDR2 SVGAGI. The CDR3 DNA reads TGTGCCAGCAGGCACCGTCCCCTTTCGATTACGCAGTATTTT. Amino acids: CASRHRPLSITQYF.

In its sample, this clonotype was seen a few times. The chain uses TRBV9 and TRBJ1-1, with D possibly matching TRBD1 (5 bases). This CDR3 is built from 16 residues. V was trimmed by 2 bases and J by 4 bases, leaving 18 bases between them. The germline V gene has CDR1 SGDLS and CDR2 YYNGEE. The DNA of the CDR3 is TGTGCCAGCAGCGTTACTGGAGGGGCGACCAGCACTGAAGCTTTCTTT. As protein: CASSVTGGATSTEAFF.

The table lists this clonotype with many counts. A much larger clonotype is one base distant, so this may be a read error. The limits of the CDR3 on the DNA are not certain, so only TCRdb's listed CDR3 is given. V is TRBV7-9 and J is TRBJ2-6; the DNA was not compared with TRBD1, the D call given in the table. The CDR3 sequence runs 15 residues, both termini included. Germline values: CDR1 SEHNR, CDR2 FQNEAQ (reference sequence). CDR3 sequence: CASSLWGSGANVLPF.

This clonotype has at least ten counts. It may be a read error: a sequence one base away is much more abundant. The chain recombines TRBV20-1 with TRBJ1-2; 8 nucleotides agree with TRBD1. The V gene end was trimmed by 5 bases and the J gene end by 4 bases; junction bases not matched to a gene: 12. Germline CDR1 reads DFQATT; CDR2 reads SNEGSKA (reference sequence). This CDR3 is 15 amino acids long. The CDR3 is CSAGDRGRPTYGYTF. DNA for the CDR3: TGCAGTGCTGGTGACAGGGGACGACCGACCTATGGCTACACCTTC.

This clonotype has ten or more counts. J is TRBJ2-1 and V is TRBV5-4, with 10 bases that match TRBD1. In germline, CDR1 is SGHNT, CDR2 YYREEE (reference sequence). The CDR3 runs 15 residues. Losses at the gene ends were 0 bases for V and 7 bases for J; bases not matched to a gene: 4. The CDR3 reads CASSLAGTGANEQFF. The CDR3 nucleotides are TGTGCCAGCAGCTTGGCCGGGACAGGGGCAAATGAGCAGTTCTTC.

This clonotype was recorded many times. The chain is built from TRBV5-1 and TRBJ1-4; no definite D call. The CDR3 consists of 14 residues. Looked up from germline, CDR1 is SGHRS and CDR2 is YFSETQ. V lost 4 bases and J 1 base, leaving 8 bases between the germline ends. The CDR3 spells CASSPDGTNEKLFF. CDR3 nucleotide sequence: TGCGCCAGCAGCCCGGACGGAACTAATGAAAAACTGTTTTTT.

This clonotype was detected many times. V and J are TRBV10-3 and TRBJ1-5; D is unclear. Germline V CDR1 and CDR2: ENHRY, SYGVKD. V lost 2 bases to trimming and J lost 1 base, with 9 bases between them. This CDR3 region has 15 residues. The CDR3 nucleotides read TGTGCCATCAGTGAGAGCGGCCTAAGCAATCAGCCCCAGCATTTT. It is translated as CAISESGLSNQPQHF.

Ten or more counts support this clonotype. J is TRBJ2-1 and V is TRBV7-2; the match to TRBD2 covers 10 bases. The V gene end was trimmed by 6 bases and the J gene end by 8 bases; junction bases not matched to a gene: 10. Germline CDR1 and CDR2: SGHTA and FQGNSA. This CDR3 is built from 15 residues. CDR3 nucleotide sequence: TGTGCCAGCAGTTCTCAGAGCGGGGGGGCCTATGAGCAGTTCTTC. It specifies CASSSQSGGAYEQFF. Filled out from reference TRBV7-2 and TRBJ2-1, the complete variable domain reads GAGVSQSPSNKVTEKGKDVELRCDPISGHTALYWYRQSLGQGLEFLIYFQGNSAPDKSGLPSDRFSAERTGGSVSTLTIQRTQQEDSAVYLCASSSQSGGAYEQFFGPGTRLTVL.

This clonotype was recorded many times. The chain uses TRBV20-1 and TRBJ2-5, with TRBD2 matching over 9 bases. Germline trimming cut 3 bases from V and 6 bases from J; bases unmatched to any gene: 14. The CDR3 is made up of 16 amino acids. Germline CDR1 is DFQATT and CDR2 is SNEGSKA (reference sequence). The CDR3 region is CSASALAGNLGQTQYF. The CDR3 bases are TGCAGTGCTAGTGCCCTAGCGGGGAACCTCGGGCAGACCCAGTACTTC.

Comments on this clonotype: This clone may be a read error of a much larger clone one base away. The missing conserved phenylalanine or tryptophan at the end of this CDR3 makes a read error likely. V and J are TRBV5-5 and TRBJ2-1; D gene ambiguous. The V end was cut by 5 bases, the J end by 7 bases, with 13 bases between. This CDR3 spans 13 amino acids. CDR1 and CDR2 from the germline V gene are SGHKS and YYEKEE (reference sequence). The CDR3 nucleotides are TGTGCCAGCAGGCGGAGTGTCGATAATGAGCAGTTCCTC. This codes for CASRRSVDNEQFL.

This clonotype was observed at least ten times. J is TRBJ2-1 and V is TRBV18; 7 positions match TRBD1. The CDR3 contains 15 residues. The V gene end was trimmed by 3 bases and the J gene end by 4 bases; junction bases not matched to a gene: 6. The germline V gene has CDR1 KGHSH and CDR2 LQKENI. CDR3 residues: CASSPPGQTYNEQFF. CDR3 sequence (DNA): TGTGCCAGCTCACCCCCGGGACAGACGTACAATGAGCAGTTCTTC.

This clonotype was seen ten or more times. The gene calls are TRBV11-2 and TRBJ2-2; possibly TRBD1 for D (5 bases). Trimming pared 5 bases from V and 4 bases from J, leaving 11 bases between. The germline gives CDR1 SGHAT, CDR2 FQNNGV. The CDR3 runs 14 residues. CDR3 nucleotides: TGTGCCAGCAGCGGGGCAAGAGTCACCGGGGAGCTGTTTTTT. Encoded protein: CASSGARVTGELFF.